The rows below give T cell receptor beta chains drawn from one sample of a study of T cells in Graves' hyperthyroidism and ophthalmopathy. TCRdb re-called the multiplex PCR reads through MiXCR, storing one row per CDR3 protein. The sample includes approximately 610,000 distinct CDR3 sequences, 14% to 15% of them seen just once. The specimen sequenced was blood. Source of these receptors: a woman in her 40s with Graves' ophthalmopathy. Both conserved end residues are part of each CDR3. A D gene is named only where the DNA matches it firmly. Only part of the rows carry a size: once, few, many, or a class if the clone is expanded.

d_call	v_call	cdr3_length	clone_size	j_call	cdr3_aa	cdr3_nt
NA	TRBV30	13	NA	TRBJ2-5	CAWSVNRGETQYF	TGTGCCTGGAGTGTAAACAGAGGCGAGACCCAGTACTTC
TRBD1	TRBV28	17	NA	TRBJ2-2	CASSPITGTGGPEELFF	TGTGCCAGCAGTCCTATCACCGGGACAGGGGGCCCCGAGGAGCTGTTTTTT
NA	TRBV6-2/TRBV6-3	11	many	TRBJ2-7	CASSKRDEQYF	TGTGCCAGCAGTAAACGGGACGAGCAGTACTTC
NA	TRBV15	16	many	TRBJ1-5	CATDSTGRYSNQPQHF	TGTGCCACCGATTCCACCGGACGGTATAGCAATCAGCCCCAGCATTTT
NA	TRBV6-1	14	many	TRBJ1-1	CASTIGAGGTEAFF	TGTGCCAGCACCATTGGAGCGGGGGGCACTGAAGCTTTCTTT
NA	TRBV9	14	NA	TRBJ1-5	CASSVAGDSRPQHF	TGTGCCAGCAGCGTAGCGGGGGATAGTCGGCCCCAGCATTTT
TRBD1	TRBV12-3/TRBV12-4	15	NA	TRBJ2-5	CASSSTGVGEETQYF	TGTGCCAGCAGTTCGACAGGGGTCGGCGAGGAGACCCAGTACTTC
NA	TRBV28	18	NA	TRBJ2-7	CASSFYGSSYRSAYEQYF	TGTGCCAGCAGTTTTTACGGGAGTTCTTATAGGTCCGCCTACGAGCAGTACTTC
TRBD2	TRBV6-1	13	NA	TRBJ2-5	CASSSGEGGTQYF	TGTGCCAGCAGCTCGGGGGAGGGAGGGACCCAGTACTTC
NA	TRBV6-5	13	many	TRBJ2-7	CASSYRGRNEQYF	TGTGCCAGCAGTTACCGGGGGCGGAACGAGCAGTACTTC
TRBD1	TRBV2	15	NA	TRBJ1-1	CASSVLQGGGTEAFF	TGTGCCAGCAGCGTTCTACAGGGGGGAGGGACTGAAGCTTTCTTT
NA	TRBV7-2	15	few	TRBJ2-7	CASSLSEVLLDGQYF	TGTGCCAGCAGCCTTTCGGAGGTCTTATTAGACGGGCAGTACTTC
NA	TRBV4-1	13	many	TRBJ2-7	CASSQADFYEQYF	TGCGCCAGCAGCCAAGCGGACTTCTACGAGCAGTACTTC
TRBD2	TRBV28	14	many	TRBJ2-7	CASSFLAGDYEQYF	TGTGCCAGCAGTTTCCTAGCGGGAGATTACGAGCAGTACTTC
NA	TRBV19	13	few	TRBJ2-7	CASSIGGSYEQYF	TGTGCCAGTAGTATAGGTGGCTCCTACGAGCAGTACTTC
NA	TRBV6-2/TRBV6-3	12	many	TRBJ2-7	CATEGLADEQYF	TGTGCCACTGAGGGGCTGGCTGACGAGCAGTACTTC
NA	TRBV7-2	13	many	TRBJ2-7	CASSSRALNEQYF	TGTGCCAGCAGCTCCCGGGCCCTAAACGAGCAGTACTTC
NA	TRBV11-2	15	NA	TRBJ2-7	CASSLEDQRTYEQYF	TGTGCCAGCAGCTTAGAGGACCAGAGAACCTACGAGCAGTACTTC
NA	TRBV20-1	11	many	TRBJ2-7	CSATGTYEQYF	TGCAGTGCTACCGGGACCTACGAGCAGTACTTC
NA	TRBV30	14	many	TRBJ2-7	CAWSSSGPLGEQYF	TGTGCCTGGAGTTCCTCCGGCCCCCTGGGCGAGCAGTACTTC
NA	TRBV19	14	NA	TRBJ2-3	CASSIDGSTDTQYF	TGTGCCAGTAGTATTGACGGGAGCACAGATACGCAGTATTTT
NA	TRBV28	13	NA	TRBJ2-7	CASSPASLYEQYF	TGTGCCAGCAGTCCCGCTTCCCTCTACGAGCAGTACTTC
TRBD1	TRBV20-1	14	many	TRBJ2-7	CSAGQGRRSEEQYF	TGCAGTGCTGGACAGGGCAGGAGGTCCGAGGAGCAGTACTTC
NA	TRBV12-3/TRBV12-4	14	many	TRBJ2-7	CASRVGQATYEQYF	TGTGCCAGCAGGGTCGGGCAGGCGACTTACGAGCAGTACTTC
NA	TRBV30	13	many	TRBJ2-7	CAWSVQGDYEQYF	TGTGCCTGGAGTGTACAAGGCGACTACGAGCAGTACTTC
TRBD2	TRBV20-1	16	many	TRBJ2-7	CSAEPGLAGKSYEQYF	TGCAGTGCGGAACCGGGACTAGCAGGAAAGAGCTACGAGCAGTACTTC
NA	TRBV3-1	12	few	TRBJ2-7	CASSQDRSSWYF	TGTGCCAGCAGCCAAGATCGGTCCTCGTGGTACTTC
NA	TRBV6-2/TRBV6-3	14	many	TRBJ2-7	CASSYENRNYEQYF	TGTGCCAGCAGTTACGAGAACAGGAACTACGAGCAGTACTTC
NA	TRBV20-1	14	few	TRBJ1-1	CSARDPTRYTEAFF	TGCAGTGCTAGAGATCCGACAAGATACACTGAAGCTTTCTTT
TRBD2	TRBV20-1	16	NA	TRBJ2-2	CSATGTSGSPTGELFF	TGCAGTGCTACCGGGACTAGCGGGAGTCCCACCGGGGAGCTGTTTTTT
NA	TRBV4-1	16	many	TRBJ2-7	CASSQAGNYGAYEQYF	TGCGCCAGCAGCCAAGCCGGGAATTATGGCGCATACGAGCAGTACTTC
NA	TRBV12-3/TRBV12-4	14	NA	TRBJ1-5	CASSLDRINQPQHF	TGTGCCAGCAGTTTAGACAGGATCAATCAGCCCCAGCATTTT
NA	TRBV7-2	14	many	TRBJ2-5	CASSLGVGAETQYF	TGTGCCAGCAGCTTGGGTGTAGGAGCGGAGACCCAGTACTTC
TRBD1	TRBV18	15	many	TRBJ2-4	CASSPAGTGLDIQYF	TGTGCCAGCTCACCCGCTGGGACAGGACTGGACATTCAGTACTTC
TRBD2	TRBV29-1	13	many	TRBJ2-7	CSVILAGASEQYF	TGCAGCGTGATACTAGCGGGAGCTTCCGAGCAGTACTTC
TRBD1	TRBV25-1	15	NA	TRBJ1-5	CASSLARTGVQPQHF	TGTGCCAGCAGCTTAGCTCGGACAGGGGTGCAGCCCCAGCATTTT
NA	TRBV12-3/TRBV12-4	15	many	TRBJ1-2	CASSFSGRANYGYTF	TGTGCCAGCAGTTTTTCGGGCAGAGCTAACTATGGCTACACCTTC
TRBD1	TRBV28	13	many	TRBJ1-2	CASSLNRGPGYTF	TGTGCCAGCAGTTTAAACAGGGGGCCTGGCTACACCTTC
TRBD2	TRBV6-2/TRBV6-3	13	many	TRBJ2-7	CATHSASGGRQYF	TGTGCCACCCATTCGGCTAGCGGAGGTCGGCAGTACTTC
NA	TRBV5-1	14	many	TRBJ1-3	CASSLGHSGNTIYF	TGCGCCAGCAGCTTGGGACACTCTGGAAACACCATATATTTT
NA	TRBV7-3	14	few	TRBJ2-2	CASSPQVGPGELFF	TGTGCCAGCAGCCCCCAAGTAGGGCCCGGGGAGCTGTTTTTT
NA	TRBV12-5	16	few	TRBJ2-7	CASGLGMGRDFDEQYF	NA
NA	TRBV30	13	NA	TRBJ2-1	CAWRGLALNEQFF	TGTGCCTGGAGGGGTTTAGCTCTCAATGAGCAGTTCTTC
NA	TRBV28	13	few	TRBJ1-2	CAGSLISGAGYTF	TGTGCCGGCAGTTTAATTTCAGGGGCTGGCTACACCTTC
TRBD1	TRBV28	14	many	TRBJ1-2	CASSLPNGQAGYTF	TGTGCCAGCAGTCTACCTAACGGACAGGCTGGCTACACCTTC
TRBD1	TRBV5-1	17	many	TRBJ1-1	CASSVVLRGQVNTEAFF	TGCGCCAGCAGCGTTGTGCTCCGGGGACAGGTGAACACTGAAGCTTTCTTT
TRBD2	TRBV20-1	17	many	TRBJ2-1	CSARNPPGTSAIGEQFF	TGCAGTGCTAGAAACCCACCGGGAACTAGCGCCATTGGGGAGCAGTTCTTC
NA	TRBV12-3/TRBV12-4	14	once	TRBJ1-2	CASSFDPTDYGYTF	TGTGCCAGCAGTTTTGACCCCACCGACTATGGCTACACCTTC
TRBD1	TRBV28	14	many	TRBJ1-2	CASQDRGDSYGYTF	TGTGCCAGTCAGGACAGGGGGGATTCCTATGGCTACACCTTC
TRBD2	TRBV7-8	15	many	TRBJ2-7	CASSPGGLAGAEQYF	TGTGCCAGCAGCCCAGGGGGACTAGCGGGAGCCGAGCAGTACTTC
NA	TRBV2	15	many	TRBJ1-5	CASHNLPGSNQPQHF	TGTGCCAGCCACAACCTACCCGGGAGCAATCAGCCCCAGCATTTT